This T cell receptor beta chain was recovered during a study of shared clonotypes between healthy human individuals. Study-wide findings and caveats: Sampling used blood alone; tissue repertoires probably differ.

The naive CD8 subset, CD45RO-negative cells positively selected for CCR7, excluded terminally differentiated effector memory CD45RA+ cells. Nashville, Tennessee was home to all donors, each a Caucasian adult. Concerning this clone itself: Its antigen is not known.

Trimming stripped 4 bases from V and 1 base from J, with 6 bases between. CDR1 is SNHLY and CDR2 is FYNNEI in the germline V gene. This CDR3 region has 13 residues. Libraries were prepared by immunoSEQ multiplex PCR; TCRdb keeps only in-frame clonotypes and omits some of them. The sample contains roughly 1,800,000 clones, about 95% of which appear only once. Input material: naive CD8+ T cells sorted from blood. This receptor was obtained from a young man in good health. The V call is TRBV2, the J call TRBJ2-3; unclear D gene. Written as DNA, the CDR3 is TGTGCCAGCAGTGCGGTGGGCACAGATACGCAGTATTTT. Translated, it gives CASSAVGTDTQYF. The complete variable domain, with remaining parts taken from reference TRBV2 and TRBJ2-3, reads EPEVTQTPSHQVTQMGQEVILRCVPISNHLYFYWYRQILGQKVEFLVSFYNNEISEKSEIFDDQFSVERPDGSNFTLKIRSTKLEDSAMYFCASSAVGTDTQYFGPGTRLTVL.